This TCR beta chain was recovered during a study of cytotoxic CD8 clonotypes in ibrutinib-treated CLL (dated by TCRdb to the early 2020s). A note on the overall study: The cohort was composed of 10 to 11 relapsed/refractory and around 14 treatment-naive patients; IGHV unmutated status was identified in 17 patients. Partial responses were observed in about 25 patients and complete responses in 2; after a median follow-up of around 64 months, remission was maintained in about 15 patients and progression was observed in approximately 12. The response samples were drawn at a median of roughly twelve months into treatment, with a range of roughly 6 to 36 months. Samples averaged 255,043 productive templates and approximately 100,000 productive rearrangements. Longitudinal samples were obtainable from about 30% of the roughly 90 participants in the trial. Cryopreserved peripheral blood mononuclear cells were collected before treatment, at response, and at either disease progression or sustained remission. Patients were still on ibrutinib when every remission and progressive disease sample was collected. What the study reported, not specific to this receptor: Sampling times were not matched between patients in sustained remission and patients whose disease was progressing, and lymph node repertoires were not examined. At ibrutinib response clonality went up, during sustained remission it held steady, and at progression it dropped back toward baseline. Baseline clonality was found to be higher than that of age-matched healthy donors and was strongly correlated with circulating CD8+ T-cell counts. Public clonotypes were rare and either shrank or stayed stable during treatment, and the rise in clonality at ibrutinib response reflected expansion of private clonotypes.

Taken with the paper, the label for time point translates to: approximately 2 years on ibrutinib. For TCR beta library preparation, approximately 2.2 micrograms of genomic DNA were isolated from cryopreserved PBMCs. Longitudinal blood samples from CLL patients receiving ibrutinib monotherapy were subjected to high-throughput TCR beta sequencing. Patients were enrolled in a phase 2 open-label single-center ibrutinib monotherapy trial. Unmatched junction bases come to 11, with V trimmed by 2 bases and J by 7 bases. The germline V gene provides CDR1 MNHEY and CDR2 SVGAGI. Including the terminal cysteine and phenylalanine, the CDR3 comprises 15 residues. Of all the DNA, just the CDR3 is kept, 45 bases in frame from base 1. A MiSeq instrument was used for deep resolution sequencing, which targeted depths ranging from 1 in 1 million up to 1 in 200,000 T cells, with coverage averaging 10x for each clonotype. The immunoSEQ hsTCRB Kit was used to generate the TCR beta libraries. In the source study's methods: ImmunoSEQ Data Assistant and ImmunoSEQ Analyzer were used for data analysis, and V, D and J genes were assigned according to IMGT definitions. Clonality, which ranges from 0 to 1, was calculated as one minus the normalized Shannon entropy of productive rearrangement frequencies. Public clonotype analysis was restricted to overrepresented clonotypes comprising at least 0.05% of each patient's repertoire. Repertoires from roughly 13 age-matched healthy donors in immuneACCESS were used as clonality controls. This immuneACCESS table, as held by TCRdb, lists in-frame sequences with V and J called but not all clones. Of the missing ones, under half trace to an unresolved V gene in checked studies; the others have no known cause. The DNA was the basis for D and trimming; V, J and clone size are from that table. The sample table lists roughly 160,000 clones, 84% of them with a count of one. The ten largest clonotypes hold 4.6% of the sample.

With respect to this clone: This clone's antigen is unknown. The record has no base qualities; no much larger clone is one base away.

Here the sequenced sample was PBMCs, taken after 24 months of ibrutinib treatment. This clonotype was obtained from a human donor with chronic lymphocytic leukemia. The receptor chain draws on TRBV6-5 and TRBJ2-7; 7 nucleotides in the junction match TRBD2. The DNA sequence follows: TGTGCCAGCAGTTACGCCCGGGGGGTGGCGGCGGAGCAGTACTTC. This translates into CASSYARGVAAEQYF.